The 17 T cell receptor beta chains below were found in one sample sequenced in a study of monozygotic twins with inflammatory bowel disease. TCRdb reanalyzed the 5' RACE reads, giving one entry per CDR3 protein sequence and no DNA. The table for this sample gives about 300,000 distinct CDR3 sequences. What was sequenced was blood. The receptors originated from a human donor with ulcerative colitis or Crohn's disease, or a healthy co-twin of an affected twin (not recorded which).

The rearrangement joins TRBV9 to TRBJ1-2; with no DNA, the TCRdb D assignment of TRBD1 cannot be verified. The CDR3 loop spans 13 amino acids. CDR1 SGDLS and CDR2 YYNGEE come from the germline V gene. CDR3: CASSVSGKYGYTF.

CDR3 sequence: CASRGGGTEAFF. This sequence joins TRBV12-3 or TRBV12-4 and TRBJ1-1; TCRdb's assignment of TRBD1 cannot be checked, as there is no DNA. The CDR3 is made up of 12 amino acids.

The chain couples TRBV7-8 to TRBJ2-7; without DNA, the TCRdb call of TRBD1 cannot be checked. Looked up from germline, CDR1 is SGHVS and CDR2 is FQNEAQ. This CDR3 is built from 15 residues. CDR3 amino acids: CASSSGGTGGNEQYF.

The J gene is TRBJ2-1, the V gene TRBV20-1; the TCRdb call, TRBD1, lacks DNA for checking. Germline CDR1 is DFQATT and CDR2 is SNEGSKA (reference sequence). This CDR3 spans 18 amino acids. The CDR3 region is CSAETDRALTDSYNEQFF.

The chain employs TRBV7-2 and TRBJ2-5; TCRdb's D gene call, TRBD1, goes unchecked for lack of DNA. CDR3 length: 12 residues. Germline values: CDR1 SGHTA, CDR2 FQGNSA. The chain's CDR3 is CASSPGAETQYF. Full variable domain (rest looked up from reference TRBV7-2 and TRBJ2-5): GAGVSQSPSNKVTEKGKDVELRCDPISGHTALYWYRQSLGQGLEFLIYFQGNSAPDKSGLPSDRFSAERTGGSVSTLTIQRTQQEDSAVYLCASSPGAETQYFGPGTRLLVL.

The rearrangement joins TRBV20-1 to TRBJ2-7. The CDR3 covers 16 residues. Germline V lookup: CDR1 DFQATT, CDR2 SNEGSKA (reference sequence). This CDR3 is CSARDSYRGSTNEQYF.

This chain links TRBV5-1 with TRBJ2-1; TCRdb's D gene call, TRBD2, goes unchecked for lack of DNA. This CDR3 contains 15 residues. Germline assignment: CDR1 SGHRS and CDR2 YFSETQ. The CDR3 is CASSPAASGENKQFF. Supplemented by reference TRBV5-1 and TRBJ2-1, the full variable domain reads KAGVTQTPRYLIKTRGQQVTLSCSPISGHRSVSWYQQTPGQGLQFLFEYFSETQRNKGNFPGRFSGRQFSNSRSEMNVSTLELGDSALYLCASSPAASGENKQFFGPGTRLTVL.

This CDR3 reads CATVGGDETQYF. The genes are TRBV12-3 or TRBV12-4 and TRBJ2-5; no DNA is available, so the TRBD2 call from TCRdb remains unchecked. This CDR3 contains 12 residues.

The gene calls are TRBV7-2 and TRBJ2-2; the TCRdb call, TRBD1, lacks DNA for checking. Germline CDR1 is SGHTA and CDR2 is FQGNSA. The CDR3 loop spans 16 amino acids. The CDR3 loop is CASSQRWGGNTGELFF.

V and J are TRBV28 and TRBJ1-3. The CDR3 is 16 residues long. In germline, CDR1 is MDHEN, CDR2 SYDVKM. The CDR3 region is CASSLDTLYSGNTIYF.

The genes are TRBV28 and TRBJ2-2. CDR1 is MDHEN, CDR2 SYDVKM, per germline. The CDR3 is 12 residues long. CDR3 sequence reads: CASTDNTGELFF.

The rearrangement links TRBV30 to TRBJ1-5. Germline V CDR1 and CDR2: GTSNPN, SVGIG (reference sequence). The CDR3 totals 11 residues. The CDR3 spells CAWIGSQPQHF.

The genes are TRBV6-5 and TRBJ2-1. The CDR3 extends over 14 amino acids. CDR1 and CDR2 from the germline V gene are MNHEY and SVGAGI. This CDR3 is CASSYQSSYNEQFF.

This chain uses TRBV6-2 or TRBV6-3 with TRBJ1-2; the D gene TCRdb calls, TRBD1, cannot be checked with no DNA. The CDR3 contains 16 residues. Germline V lookup: CDR1 MNHEY, CDR2 SVGEGT. The CDR3 loop reads CASSYSIGIPFYGYTF.

Here the CDR3 reads CASSSRQGAYTDTQYF. V usage is TRBV9 and J usage is TRBJ2-3; TCRdb's assignment of TRBD1 cannot be checked, as there is no DNA. Germline V lookup: CDR1 SGDLS, CDR2 YYNGEE. The length of the CDR3 is 16 residues.

The rearrangement links TRBV10-3 to TRBJ2-2. The length of the CDR3 is 12 residues. Germline CDR1 reads ENHRY; CDR2 reads SYGVKD. CDR3 sequence: CAIRSGYGELFF.

This chain links TRBV4-3 with TRBJ1-2; TCRdb calls TRBD1, which cannot be checked without DNA. CDR3 length: 13 residues. The V gene's germline CDR1 is LGHNA and CDR2 YSLEER. The CDR3 loop is CASSRNRGDGYTF.